This TCR beta chain stems from a study of T cells expressing NK-cell markers. Study context: Repertoires of TCR beta were obtained from T cells sorted as CD3+CD56+NKG2C+, CD3+CD56+NKG2C- and CD3+CD56-NKG2C+. Seropositivity for HCMV was found in seven of the eight sequenced donors, with one seronegative.

TCR beta libraries carry UMIs added by 5'RACE template switching. TCRdb re-called the 5' RACE reads; one entry per CDR3 protein, DNA not given. This table lists about 460,000 distinct CDR3 sequences. Germline values: CDR1 MNHNS, CDR2 SASEGT. The CDR3 is 18 residues long. A remark on this clonotype: As yet, its antigen is unknown.

Points from the study as a whole: Of CD8+ T cells, about 1.0-8% belonged to dominant NKG2C+ clonotypes in several donors.

The sequence was obtained from a woman in her 50s in good health. The sample comprised blood T cells: a sorted CD56 or NKG2C T cell subset, CD4+ or CD8+ T cells, or bulk PBMC T cells (not recorded which). The V call is TRBV6-1, the J call TRBJ2-5; as DNA is missing, the TRBD2 call by TCRdb cannot be tested. CDR3 loop: CASSEAVLAGGGRETQYF.